Below, one T cell receptor (beta chain) is given with its context. Its matching antigen is unknown. TCRdb re-called the RT-PCR reads through MiXCR, storing one row per CDR3 protein. Among fewer than 700,000 distinct CDR3 sequences listed, about an eighth were seen once. The source of the sample is a study of response to subunit inactivated influenza vaccine. Per germline, CDR1 MNHNY and CDR2 SVGAGI (reference sequence). The CDR3 runs 12 residues. The V gene lost 2 bases and the J gene lost 6 bases, with 8 bases spanning the gap. Findings and limits, study-wide: The authors put forward the suggestion that each seasonal influenza vaccination may bring in only a limited number of new T cells.

This receptor was taken from a man between 45 and 60 years old who received an inactivated influenza vaccine. This sample comprised PBMCs from blood, obtained about 6 weeks after vaccination. This chain links TRBV6-6 with TRBJ2-7; D not certain. CDR3 loop: CASSYAHPEQYF. CDR3 nucleotide sequence: TGTGCCAGCAGTTACGCTCACCCCGAGCAGTACTTC.